This T cell receptor beta chain emerged from a study of T cells in Graves' hyperthyroidism and ophthalmopathy. RNA transcripts yielded amplified TCR beta CDR3 regions. A first-round RT-PCR of the TCR CDR3 used the HTBI primer set. TCRdb independently ran MiXCR on the multiplex PCR reads; one entry per CDR3 protein. The table includes hundreds of thousands of distinct CDR3 sequences, approximately 20% detected once. At least 3 on the Clinical Activity Score was recorded for ophthalmopathy patients, who also had NOSPECS grade at least 4 and duration under 3 months. Patients were excluded for uncontrolled infection, other autoimmune disease, pregnancy or lactation. Each diagnosis drew on symptoms, thyroxine, TRAb, thyroid ultrasound and orbital computed tomography findings. The V end lost 1 base, the J end lost 6 bases, and 3 bases lay between the germline ends. The CDR3 spans 12 residues. In germline, CDR1 is MDHEN, CDR2 SYDVKM.

The clonotype was recovered from a man aged 25-45 years with Graves' ophthalmopathy. V gene TRBV28 combines with J gene TRBJ2-2, with no clear D. Specimen: blood. The DNA of the CDR3 is TGTGCCAGCAGTTTATTGGCCGGGGAGCTGTTTTTT. Its translation: CASSLLAGELFF.